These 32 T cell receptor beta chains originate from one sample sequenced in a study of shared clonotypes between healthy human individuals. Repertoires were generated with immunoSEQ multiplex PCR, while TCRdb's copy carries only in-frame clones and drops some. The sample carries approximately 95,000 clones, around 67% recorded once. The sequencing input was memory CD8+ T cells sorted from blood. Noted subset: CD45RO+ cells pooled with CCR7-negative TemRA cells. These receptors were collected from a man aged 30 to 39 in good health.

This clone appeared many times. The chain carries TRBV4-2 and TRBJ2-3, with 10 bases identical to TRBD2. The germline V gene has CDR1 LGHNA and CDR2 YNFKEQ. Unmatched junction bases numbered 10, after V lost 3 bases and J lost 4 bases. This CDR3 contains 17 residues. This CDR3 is CASSQTNLAGDADTQYF. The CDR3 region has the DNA TGTGCCAGCAGCCAGACTAACCTAGCGGGAGATGCAGATACGCAGTATTTT.

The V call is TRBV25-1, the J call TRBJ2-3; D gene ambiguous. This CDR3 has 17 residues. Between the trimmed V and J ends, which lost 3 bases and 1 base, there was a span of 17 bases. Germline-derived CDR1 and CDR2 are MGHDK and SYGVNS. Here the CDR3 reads CASSDPQPVVGTDTQYF. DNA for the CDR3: TGTGCCAGCAGTGACCCCCAGCCGGTGGTCGGCACAGATACGCAGTATTTT.

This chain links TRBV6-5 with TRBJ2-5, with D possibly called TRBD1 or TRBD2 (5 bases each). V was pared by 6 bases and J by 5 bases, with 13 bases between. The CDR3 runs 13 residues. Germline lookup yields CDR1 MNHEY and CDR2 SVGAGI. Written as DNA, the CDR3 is TGTGCCAGCAGCCCCACGGGGCAGGAGACCCAGTACTTC. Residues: CASSPTGQETQYF.

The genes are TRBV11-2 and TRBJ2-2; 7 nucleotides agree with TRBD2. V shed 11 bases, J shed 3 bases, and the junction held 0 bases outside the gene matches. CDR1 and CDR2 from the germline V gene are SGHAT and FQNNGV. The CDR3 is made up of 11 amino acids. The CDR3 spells CAGGDTGELFF. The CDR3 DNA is TGTGCCGGGGGGGACACCGGGGAGCTGTTTTTT. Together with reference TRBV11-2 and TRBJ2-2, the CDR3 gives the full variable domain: EAGVAQSPRYKIIEKRQSVAFWCNPISGHATLYWYQQILGQGPKLLIQFQNNGVVDDSQLPKDRFSAERLKGVDSTLKIQPAKLEDSAVYLCAGGDTGELFFGEGSRLTVL.

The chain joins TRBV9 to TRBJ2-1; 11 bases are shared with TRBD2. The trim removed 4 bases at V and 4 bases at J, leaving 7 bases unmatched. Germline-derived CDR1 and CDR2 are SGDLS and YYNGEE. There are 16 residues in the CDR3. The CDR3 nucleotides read TGTGCCAGCAGCAGTACCGGGACTAGCGGATACAATGAGCAGTTCTTC. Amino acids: CASSSTGTSGYNEQFF.

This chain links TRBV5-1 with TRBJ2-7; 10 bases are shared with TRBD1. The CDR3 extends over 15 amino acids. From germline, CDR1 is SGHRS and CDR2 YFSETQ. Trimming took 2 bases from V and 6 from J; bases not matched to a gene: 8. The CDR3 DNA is TGCGCCAGCAGCTTCGGGACAGGGGATTTGGGCGAGCAGTACTTC. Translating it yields CASSFGTGDLGEQYF.

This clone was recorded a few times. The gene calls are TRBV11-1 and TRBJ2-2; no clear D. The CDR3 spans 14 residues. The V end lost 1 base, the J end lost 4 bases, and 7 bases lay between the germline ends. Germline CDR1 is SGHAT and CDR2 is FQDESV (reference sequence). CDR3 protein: CASSLEVATGELFF. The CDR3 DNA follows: TGTGCCAGCAGCTTAGAGGTTGCCACCGGGGAGCTGTTTTTT.

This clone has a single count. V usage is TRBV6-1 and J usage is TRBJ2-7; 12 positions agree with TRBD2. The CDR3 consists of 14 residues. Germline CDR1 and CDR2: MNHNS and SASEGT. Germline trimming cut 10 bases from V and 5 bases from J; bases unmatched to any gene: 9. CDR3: CAILLAGGFHEQYF. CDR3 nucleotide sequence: TGTGCCATCCTACTAGCGGGAGGATTCCACGAGCAGTACTTC.

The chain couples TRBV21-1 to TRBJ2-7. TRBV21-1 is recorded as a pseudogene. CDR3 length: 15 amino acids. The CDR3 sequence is CASSKAGSSSYEQYF. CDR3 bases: TGTGCCAGCAGCAAAGCAGGGTCAAGCTCCTACGAGCAGTACTTC.

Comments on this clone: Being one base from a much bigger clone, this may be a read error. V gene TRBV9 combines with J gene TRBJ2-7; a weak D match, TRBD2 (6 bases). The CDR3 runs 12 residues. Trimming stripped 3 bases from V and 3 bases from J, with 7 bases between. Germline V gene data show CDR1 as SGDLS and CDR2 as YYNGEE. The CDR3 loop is CASSGRGYEQYF. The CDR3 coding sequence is TGTGCCAGCAGCGGGAGGGGCTACGAGCAGTACTTC.

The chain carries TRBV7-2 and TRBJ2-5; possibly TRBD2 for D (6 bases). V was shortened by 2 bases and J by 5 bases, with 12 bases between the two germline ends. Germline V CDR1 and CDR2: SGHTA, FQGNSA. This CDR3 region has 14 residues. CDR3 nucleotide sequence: TGTGCCAGCAGCTTATTCGGGGGTTCGGAGACCCAGTACTTC. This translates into CASSLFGGSETQYF.

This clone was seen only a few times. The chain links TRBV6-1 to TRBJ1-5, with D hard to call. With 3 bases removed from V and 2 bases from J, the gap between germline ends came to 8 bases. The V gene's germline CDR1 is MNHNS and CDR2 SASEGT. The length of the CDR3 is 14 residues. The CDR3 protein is CASSEGQGNQPQHF. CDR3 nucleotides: TGTGCCAGCAGTGAGGGCCAGGGCAATCAGCCCCAGCATTTT.

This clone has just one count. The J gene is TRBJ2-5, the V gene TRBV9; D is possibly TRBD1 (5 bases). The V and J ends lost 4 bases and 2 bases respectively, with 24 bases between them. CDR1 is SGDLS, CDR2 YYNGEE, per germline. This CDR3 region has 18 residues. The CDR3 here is CASSRPTGPGRLQETQYF. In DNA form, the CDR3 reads TGTGCCAGCAGCCGCCCTACAGGACCGGGCCGATTACAAGAGACCCAGTACTTC.

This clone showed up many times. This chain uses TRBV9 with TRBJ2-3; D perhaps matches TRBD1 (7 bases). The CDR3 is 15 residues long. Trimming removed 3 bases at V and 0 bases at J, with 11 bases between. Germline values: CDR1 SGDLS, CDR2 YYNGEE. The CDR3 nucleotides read TGTGCCAGCAGCGGGCGGGGACAGAGCACAGATACGCAGTATTTT. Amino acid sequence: CASSGRGQSTDTQYF.

The CDR3 nucleotides are TGTGCCAGTGCTAGCTCCTACGAGCAGTACTTC. This gives the protein CASASSYEQYF. V usage is TRBV28 and J usage is TRBJ2-7; unclear D gene. CDR3 length: 11 amino acids. V shed 9 bases and J shed 0 bases, with 6 bases lying between them. Per germline, CDR1 MDHEN and CDR2 SYDVKM.

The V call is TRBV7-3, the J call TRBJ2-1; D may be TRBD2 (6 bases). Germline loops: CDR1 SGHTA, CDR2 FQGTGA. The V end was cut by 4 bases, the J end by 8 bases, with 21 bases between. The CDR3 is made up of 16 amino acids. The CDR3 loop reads CASSSTSGTEGDEQFF. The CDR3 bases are TGTGCCAGCAGCTCGACCTCCGGGACTGAAGGAGATGAGCAGTTCTTC.

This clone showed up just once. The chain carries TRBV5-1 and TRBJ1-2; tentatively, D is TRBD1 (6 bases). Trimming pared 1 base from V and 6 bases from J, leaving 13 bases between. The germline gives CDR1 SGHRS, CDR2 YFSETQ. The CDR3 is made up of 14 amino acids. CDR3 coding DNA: TGCGCCAGCAGCTTGAGGACAGCACCCGATGGCTACACCTTC. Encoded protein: CASSLRTAPDGYTF.

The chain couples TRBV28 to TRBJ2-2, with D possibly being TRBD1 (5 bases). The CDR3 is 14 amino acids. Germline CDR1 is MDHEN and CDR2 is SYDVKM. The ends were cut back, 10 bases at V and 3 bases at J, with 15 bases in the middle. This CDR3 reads CAIQSGLDTGELFF. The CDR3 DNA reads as TGTGCCATCCAATCAGGGCTGGACACCGGGGAGCTGTTTTTT.

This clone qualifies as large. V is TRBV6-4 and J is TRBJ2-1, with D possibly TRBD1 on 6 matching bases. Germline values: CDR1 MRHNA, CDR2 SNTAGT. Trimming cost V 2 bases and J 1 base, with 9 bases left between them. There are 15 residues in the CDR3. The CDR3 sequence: CASSDGTKSYNEQFF. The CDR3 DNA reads TGTGCCAGCAGTGACGGGACAAAATCCTACAATGAGCAGTTCTTC.

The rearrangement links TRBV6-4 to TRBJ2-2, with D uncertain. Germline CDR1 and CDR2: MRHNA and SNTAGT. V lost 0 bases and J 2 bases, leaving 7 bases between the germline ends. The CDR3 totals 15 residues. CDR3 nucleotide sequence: TGTGCCAGCAGTGACTCTAGTGACAACACCGGGGAGCTGTTTTTT. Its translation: CASSDSSDNTGELFF.

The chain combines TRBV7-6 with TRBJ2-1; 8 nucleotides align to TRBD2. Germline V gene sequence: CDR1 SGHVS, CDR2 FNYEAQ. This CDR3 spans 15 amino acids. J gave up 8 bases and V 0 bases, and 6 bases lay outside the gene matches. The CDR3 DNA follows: TGTGCCAGCAGCTTAGCCCAGCGGGAGCTCTATGAGCAGTTCTTC. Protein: CASSLAQRELYEQFF. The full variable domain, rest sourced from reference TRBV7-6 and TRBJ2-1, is GAGVSQSPRYKVTKRGQDVALRCDPISGHVSLYWYRQALGQGPEFLTYFNYEAQQDKSGLPNDRFSAERPEGSISTLTIQRTEQRDSAMYRCASSLAQRELYEQFFGPGTRLTVL.

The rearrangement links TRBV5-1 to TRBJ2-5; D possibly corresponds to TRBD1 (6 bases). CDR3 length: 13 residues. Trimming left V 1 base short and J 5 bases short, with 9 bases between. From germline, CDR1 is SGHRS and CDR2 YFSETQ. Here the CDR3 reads CASSLIRGETQYF. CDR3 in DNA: TGCGCCAGCAGCTTGATCAGGGGCGAGACCCAGTACTTC.

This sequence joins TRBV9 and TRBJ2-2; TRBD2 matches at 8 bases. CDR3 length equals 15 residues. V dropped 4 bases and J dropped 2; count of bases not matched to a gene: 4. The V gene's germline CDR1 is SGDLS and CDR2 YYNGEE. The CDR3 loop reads CASSFSGTNTGELFF. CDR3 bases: TGTGCCAGCAGCTTTAGCGGGACTAACACCGGGGAGCTGTTTTTT.

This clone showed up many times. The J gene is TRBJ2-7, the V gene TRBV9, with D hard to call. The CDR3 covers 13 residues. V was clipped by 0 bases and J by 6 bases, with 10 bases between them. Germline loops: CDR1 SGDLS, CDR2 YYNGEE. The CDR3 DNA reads TGTGCCAGCAGCGTAGAAAGCTATACCGAGCAGTACTTC. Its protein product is CASSVESYTEQYF.

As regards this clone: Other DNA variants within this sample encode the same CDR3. CDR3: CASSLGPGQGADTQYF. CDR3 DNA sequence: TGTGCCAGCAGCTTAGGCCCGGGACAGGGGGCAGATACGCAGTATTTT. The V and J genes are TRBV11-1 and TRBJ2-3; 11 nucleotides agree with TRBD1. V lost 1 base, J lost 4 bases, and 4 bases stayed unmatched. Germline V gene sequence: CDR1 SGHAT, CDR2 FQDESV (reference sequence). The CDR3 is 16 amino acids.

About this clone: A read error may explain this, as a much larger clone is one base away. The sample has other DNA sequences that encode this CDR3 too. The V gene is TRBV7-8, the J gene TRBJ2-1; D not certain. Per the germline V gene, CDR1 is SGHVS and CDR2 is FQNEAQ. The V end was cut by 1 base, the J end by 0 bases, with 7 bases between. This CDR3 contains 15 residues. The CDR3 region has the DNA TGTGCCAGCAGCTTAGGACCTAGCTCCTACAATGAGCAGTTCTTC. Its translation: CASSLGPSSYNEQFF.

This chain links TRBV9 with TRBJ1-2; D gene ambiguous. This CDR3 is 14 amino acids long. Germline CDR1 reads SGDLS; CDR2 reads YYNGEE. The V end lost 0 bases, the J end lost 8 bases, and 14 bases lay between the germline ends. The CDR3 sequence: CASSVDNPLGGYTF. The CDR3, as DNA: TGTGCCAGCAGCGTAGATAACCCCTTGGGAGGCTACACCTTC.

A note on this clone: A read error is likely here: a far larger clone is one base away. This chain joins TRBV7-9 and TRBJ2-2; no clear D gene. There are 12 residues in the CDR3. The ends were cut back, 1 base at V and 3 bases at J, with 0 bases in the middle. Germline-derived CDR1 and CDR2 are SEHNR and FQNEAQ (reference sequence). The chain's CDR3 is CASSLDTGELFF. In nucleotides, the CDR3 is TGTGCCAGCAGCTTAGACACCGGGGAGCTGTTTTTT.

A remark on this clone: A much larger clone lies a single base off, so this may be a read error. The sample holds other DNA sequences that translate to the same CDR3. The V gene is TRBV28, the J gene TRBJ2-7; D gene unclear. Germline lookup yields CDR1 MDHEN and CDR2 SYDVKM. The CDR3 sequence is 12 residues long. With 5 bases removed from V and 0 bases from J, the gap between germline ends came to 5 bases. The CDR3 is CASSPLSYEQYF. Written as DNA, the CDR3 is TGTGCCAGCAGTCCCCTCTCCTACGAGCAGTACTTC.

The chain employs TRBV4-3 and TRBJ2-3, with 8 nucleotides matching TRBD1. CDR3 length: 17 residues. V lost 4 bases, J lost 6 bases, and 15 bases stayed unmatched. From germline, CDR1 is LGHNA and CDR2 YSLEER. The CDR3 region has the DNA TGCGCCAGCAGCCTCAACCAGGGGGCGACCCGGCTGGATACGCAGTATTTT. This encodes CASSLNQGATRLDTQYF.

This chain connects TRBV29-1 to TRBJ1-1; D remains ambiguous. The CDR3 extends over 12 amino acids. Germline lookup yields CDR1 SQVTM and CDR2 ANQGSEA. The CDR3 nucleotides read TGCAGTCTGGGATACATGAACACTGAAGCTTTCTTT. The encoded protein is CSLGYMNTEAFF.

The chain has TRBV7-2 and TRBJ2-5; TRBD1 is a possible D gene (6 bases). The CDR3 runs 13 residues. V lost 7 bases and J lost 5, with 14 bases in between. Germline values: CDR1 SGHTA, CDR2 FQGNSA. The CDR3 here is CASTTGIWETQYF. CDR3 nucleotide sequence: TGTGCCAGCACCACAGGGATTTGGGAGACCCAGTACTTC. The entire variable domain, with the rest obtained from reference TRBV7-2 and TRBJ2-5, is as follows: GAGVSQSPSNKVTEKGKDVELRCDPISGHTALYWYRQSLGQGLEFLIYFQGNSAPDKSGLPSDRFSAERTGGSVSTLTIQRTQQEDSAVYLCASTTGIWETQYFGPGTRLLVL.